The clone carrying this T cell receptor beta chain came up many times. Its antigen remains unknown. This CDR3 comprises 14 residues. V lost 4 bases and J 6 bases, leaving 13 bases between the germline ends. The germline V gene encodes CDR1 MRHNA and CDR2 SNTAGT. The sample originates from a study of blood T cells in healthy people across ages. General study points: PBMCs that were unsorted prevented a conclusive naive versus antigen-experienced comparison. A roughly linear age-dependent decrease characterized TCR beta diversity per million T cells.

Alongside a J-beta primer mix, a sample-barcoded 5' primer served in a second PCR lasting roughly 6 to 11 cycles. A tag from a template-switch adaptor with 12 random nucleotides marked each cDNA molecule. At least 3 million CDR3-containing paired-end reads were obtained per sample. TCRdb itself ran the 5' RACE reads through MiXCR, one entry per CDR3 protein. The data show some 780,000 distinct CDR3 sequences, roughly three fifths seen once. This sequence was found in a man in his forties or fifties in good health. V is TRBV6-4 and J is TRBJ2-1; TRBD1 or TRBD2 may be the D gene (6 bases each). The sequenced sample consisted of blood. The CDR3 sequence is CASSAGQTSNEQFF. The CDR3 coding sequence is TGTGCCAGCAGTGCAGGACAGACTAGCAATGAGCAGTTCTTC.